A single TCR beta chain is shown here with its context. The clone's antigen remains unknown. Nothing much larger sits one base from this clone, and base qualities are not available. The sample originates from a study of STAT5B mutations in CD4+ large granular lymphocyte leukemia (dated 2022 in TCRdb). General notes on the study: Among the healthy controls, the CDR3 'QG' motif was associated with a particular HLA allele. The study compared the TCRbeta repertoires of patients with CD4+ T-cell large granular lymphocyte leukemia against those of healthy blood donors. Flow cytometry performed on FACSCanto II or FACSVerse showed that the purified fractions had more than 95% purity among lymphocytes. Study-wide conclusions, independent of this receptor: TRBV06-family usage was enriched among the top patient clones (8/27) compared with healthy controls (2/35). Data were not HLA-matched; higher clonality in CD4+ versus CD8+ T-LGLL could reflect the relatively small sample size. CD4-sorted patient repertoires appeared more clonal than healthy CD4+ repertoires, and this difference persisted after removing the putative leukemic clones. Main leukemic clonotypes were private to each patient, although 25% to 30% of the main leukemic clonotypes were found at low frequency in the non-leukemic repertoires of other patients.

TCRbeta rearrangements were sequenced from genomic DNA using the immunoSEQ assay at survey resolution. As for the authors' bioinformatics: A lowest detectable productive clonotype frequency of 2.59 x 10-5 was observed in the TCR sequencing data. Analyses included only productive TCRbeta rearrangements, meaning complete and in-frame sequences. Clonality for each sample was calculated as Simpson clonality in the immunoSEQ Analyzer version 3.0. Clones were binned by frequency as very rare, small, medium, large (1-20%) or hyperexpanded (>20%). OLGA 1.2.3 estimated generation probabilities, VDJtools produced V-gene circos plots, VDJdb was queried for specificities, and GLIPH identified CDR3 motifs. TCRdb obtained this table from immuneACCESS and retained in-frame rearrangements with V and J assigned. These tables miss some clones; where compared with another copy, unresolved V genes account for less than half of the shortfall, and the remainder is unexplained. V, J and clone size are taken as reported in that table, and D and trimming were inferred from the DNA itself. Here the sample has tens of thousands of clones; about 65% occur a single time. 1.5% to 2% of the sample comes from the top ten.

The healthy control group was made up of a few dozen blood donors, and the Finnish Red Cross blood service supplied their buffy coats. All TCR-sequenced material derived from peripheral blood: patient blood samples and healthy donor buffy coats. Ficoll-Hypaque gradient centrifugation was used to isolate peripheral blood mononuclear cells. Magnetic purification was used to isolate CD4+ cells from the buffy coats of the healthy controls. Genomic DNA was extracted with the Gentra Puregene Cell and Tissue kit and quantified on a Qubit 2.0 fluorometer. From the germline V gene, CDR1 is SGDLS and CDR2 is YYNGEE. The CDR3 starts with the cysteine, ends with the phenylalanine, and has 16 residues. The CDR3 DNA has 48 bases and is translated from base 1. Between the V and J ends, shortened by 0 bases and 0 bases respectively, the junction contains 10 bases.

The rearranged segments are TRBV9 and TRBJ1-3; the D gene cannot be resolved reliably. The TCR sequence derives from a human donor in good health. The sequencing sample was made of CD4+ T cells from blood buffy coats. The DNA sequence is TGTGCCAGCAGCGTAGCTGAGGGCGACTCTGGAAACACCATATATTTT. The translation is CASSVAEGDSGNTIYF. The CDR3 plus the reference TRBV9 and TRBJ1-3 genes for the other parts give the full variable domain: DSGVTQTPKHLITATGQRVTLRCSPRSGDLSVYWYQQSLDQGLQFLIQYYNGEERAKGNILERFSAQQFPDLHSELNLSSLELGDSALYFCASSVAEGDSGNTIYFGEGSWLTVV.